The next 11 T cell receptor beta chains were all read from a single sample in a study of T cell repertoires in cytomegalovirus infection. TCRdb ran MiXCR on the reads and lists one entry per CDR3 protein. Altogether about 740,000 distinct CDR3 sequences are present, about a third being singletons, with the ten largest covering 2.5% to 3%. Sequencing was performed on PBMCs. These receptor sequences come from a human donor in good health (CMV status not recorded). Some clones in this sample may be carry-over from other donors' samples.

V usage is TRBV11-2 and J usage is TRBJ2-1; TRBD2 aligns across 15 bases. The CDR3 totals 16 residues. CDR1 and CDR2 (germline): SGHAT, FQNNGV. The junction had 4 bases not matched to a gene; V was cut back by 5 bases and J by 5 bases. Written as DNA, the CDR3 is TGTGCCAGCAGCGCTCGGACTAGCGGGGGGGACAATGAGCAGTTCTTC. It specifies CASSARTSGGDNEQFF.

This clonotype was recorded at least ten times. The V and J genes are TRBV6-5 and TRBJ2-3; 9 bases map to TRBD1. There are 15 residues in the CDR3. V lost 4 bases to trimming and J lost 1 base; unmatched junction nucleotides: 3. The V gene's germline CDR1 is MNHEY and CDR2 SVGAGI. For the CDR3, the DNA is TGTGCCAGCAGTTTGGACAGGGGTGGCACAGATACGCAGTATTTT. Its protein is CASSLDRGGTDTQYF.

This clonotype was seen repeatedly, ten times or more. The V call is TRBV7-3, the J call TRBJ1-2, with D uncertain. The CDR3 spans 13 residues. The germline V gene has CDR1 SGHTA and CDR2 FQGTGA. Trimming removed 5 bases from V and 5 bases from J, with 12 bases in between. The CDR3 here is CASSPNPQYGYTF. The CDR3 DNA sequence: TGTGCCAGCAGCCCTAACCCCCAATATGGCTACACCTTC.

The V call is TRBV20-1, the J call TRBJ2-5; 9 bases match TRBD2. Germline V CDR1 and CDR2: DFQATT, SNEGSKA (reference sequence). V gave up 7 bases and J gave up 3 bases; unmatched junction bases: 12. The CDR3 runs 15 residues. CDR3 residues: CSVGSGGNWKETQYF. The CDR3 DNA sequence: TGCAGTGTGGGTAGCGGGGGCAACTGGAAAGAGACCCAGTACTTC.

The chain uses TRBV5-1 and TRBJ1-4; D call uncertain. The germline V gene encodes CDR1 SGHRS and CDR2 YFSETQ. Trimming removed 0 bases from V and 8 bases from J, with 14 bases in between. This CDR3 comprises 15 residues. CDR3: CASSLGNTDWEKLFF. CDR3 nucleotides: TGCGCCAGCAGCTTGGGGAATACTGACTGGGAAAAACTGTTTTTT.

This clonotype has a handful of counts. The V gene is TRBV20-1, the J gene TRBJ2-7; perhaps TRBD1 as D (6 bases). Trimming shortened V by 3 bases and J by 6 bases, and 27 bases separated the two germline ends. Looked up from germline, CDR1 is DFQATT and CDR2 is SNEGSKA (reference sequence). There are 17 residues in the CDR3. This CDR3 reads CSARRVGQGIYSGEQYF. In DNA form, the CDR3 reads TGCAGTGCTAGGAGGGTCGGGCAGGGGATTTATTCGGGCGAGCAGTACTTC.

This clonotype came up a few times. The chain employs TRBV11-2 and TRBJ2-1; possible D gene TRBD2, 5 bases. Trimming removed 1 base from V and 2 bases from J, with 12 bases in between. The CDR3 sequence is 16 residues long. CDR1 is SGHAT and CDR2 is FQNNGV in the germline V gene. CDR3: CASSLGGSQTYNEQFF. As DNA, the CDR3 is TGTGCCAGCAGCTTAGGAGGGAGTCAGACCTACAATGAGCAGTTCTTC.

This clonotype was found a few times. This chain joins TRBV5-1 and TRBJ2-5; 7 nucleotides match TRBD2. The CDR3 runs to 15 residues. Germline V gene sequence: CDR1 SGHRS, CDR2 YFSETQ. Trimming cost V 5 bases and J 1 base; bases outside gene matches: 8. CDR3 sequence: CASRAASGVQETQYF. DNA of the CDR3: TGCGCCAGCAGGGCGGCCAGCGGGGTCCAAGAGACCCAGTACTTC. Drawing the rest from reference TRBV5-1 and TRBJ2-5, the complete variable domain is KAGVTQTPRYLIKTRGQQVTLSCSPISGHRSVSWYQQTPGQGLQFLFEYFSETQRNKGNFPGRFSGRQFSNSRSEMNVSTLELGDSALYLCASRAASGVQETQYFGPGTRLLVL.

This clonotype has more than one count but fewer than ten. The chain employs TRBV12-3 or TRBV12-4 and TRBJ2-7; 9 positions agree with TRBD1. CDR3 length: 16 residues. The junction had 10 bases not matched to a gene; V was cut back by 5 bases and J by 2 bases. The CDR3, as DNA: TGTGCCAGCAGTCCTAGGGGGACAGGGAAACCCTACGAGCAGTACTTC. Amino acids: CASSPRGTGKPYEQYF.

This clonotype has ten or more counts. The chain uses TRBV5-1 and TRBJ2-7; D is unresolved. The CDR3 has 13 amino acids. CDR1 SGHRS and CDR2 YFSETQ come from the germline V gene. Trimming cost V 2 bases and J 0 bases, with 6 bases left between them. The CDR3 region has the DNA TGCGCCAGCAGCTTCACGAGCTCCTACGAGCAGTACTTC. Its translation is CASSFTSSYEQYF.

V usage is TRBV12-3 or TRBV12-4 and J usage is TRBJ2-7; 7 nucleotides agree with TRBD1. V was clipped by 6 bases and J by 0 bases; unmatched bases: 11. This CDR3 is 16 amino acids long. The CDR3 here is CASSRSPGTVSYEQYF. Here the CDR3 DNA reads TGTGCCAGCAGCCGGTCTCCAGGGACAGTCTCCTACGAGCAGTACTTC.